This T cell receptor beta chain originates from a study of blood T cell repertoires in COVID-19 (dated by TCRdb to about 2020). Some background on the complete study: The collaborator samples originated in the United States, Italy and Spain and spanned the acute and convalescent phases of COVID-19. The prospective study material was composed of cDNA or gDNA derived from T cells, B-cell-depleted T cells, or PBMCs. Subjects who had been exposed to COVID-19, were actively infected with it, or had recovered from it provided the deeply sampled blood TCRbeta repertoires that made up the dataset. A freely available public database, intended as a resource for researchers studying the immune response to SARS-CoV-2, is where the repertoires were released. The samples were drawn from the first 160 participants of the ongoing ImmuneRACE study and from about 1,200 subjects provided by 6 global collaborators. The sample metadata nearly always contained a de-identified subject ID, COVID-19 status, age in years and sex. Where HLA class I and class II types were available, the types were taken from metadata supplied by the sample provider, not from assay-based typing. Broad study findings and their caveats: How much clinical and demographic metadata was included differed by source and by participant, and the metadata was provided uncurated.

About this clone: Its antigen target is currently unknown. Base qualities are missing; no much larger clone stands one base away.

TCRbeta CDR3 regions were amplified from genomic DNA by means of the immunoSEQ Assay, a bias-controlled multiplex PCR. As for the authors' bioinformatics: Nucleated cell counts per sample were estimated from amplification of reference gene primers within the assay. To quantify the absolute abundance of each unique TCRbeta CDR3 rearrangement, sequence reads were collapsed and filtered. For each sample, productive Simpson clonality was calculated as the square root of Simpson's diversity index across productive rearrangements. Sourced from immuneACCESS, this table was stored by TCRdb with only in-frame sequences that have V and J called. A share of the clones is absent; for the studies checked, an unresolved V gene accounts for under half, and the remainder has no known explanation. V and J calls and clone size are those listed in that table; D and trimming were worked out from the DNA. The sample yields 200,000 to 250,000 clones; around nine tenths were counted once. The ten largest clones capture 5.5% to 7.5% of the sample.

For this chain, trimming is 4 bases at the V end and 0 bases at the J end, and the number of junction bases without a gene match is 11. The CDR3 starts with the cysteine, ends with the phenylalanine, and has 20 residues. The only DNA kept is the CDR3, 60 bases in frame from the first base. From the germline V gene, CDR1 is MNHNS and CDR2 is SASEGT. A second Seattle source provided samples from volunteer blood donors who had recovered from COVID-19. Collaborating institutions collected whole blood in K2EDTA tubes following their own protocols. For TCRbeta analysis, collaborator samples were shipped as frozen whole blood, as isolated PBMCs, or as DNA extracted from either sample type.

This TCR derives from a man between 60 and 70 years old who had recovered from COVID-19. The receptor chain draws on TRBV6-1 and TRBJ2-1, with 14 central nucleotides matching TRBD2. The specimen sequenced was peripheral blood. The CDR3 reads as follows: CASSGGLAGEVKSSYNEQFF. Here is the DNA: TGTGCCAGCAGTGGGGGACTAGCGGGAGAGGTCAAGAGCTCCTACAATGAGCAGTTCTTC.